These 23 T cell receptor beta chains share one sample of origin, sequenced in a study of human T cells and chemical hapten exposure. As for time point: pre-sensitization, week 0. Treatment here: therapeutic diphenylcyclopropenone sensitization with weekly scalp DPC. TCRdb re-derived calls from the RACE reads in MiXCR, one entry per CDR3 protein. The sample includes about 120,000 distinct CDR3 sequences, roughly 14% seen only once; the top ten take roughly 2.8%. The specimen was whole blood, collected in connection with sensitization to the hapten diphenylcyclopropenone (DPC). These receptors came from a woman in her late teens or twenties with alopecia areata. Some clones in this sample may be carry-over from other donors' samples.

This sequence joins TRBV4-2 and TRBJ2-3, with D tentatively TRBD2 (6 bases). Germline CDR1 and CDR2: LGHNA and YNFKEQ. This CDR3 is built from 17 residues. Trimming took off 0 bases at V and 5 bases at J, with 18 bases between the two ends. The CDR3 nucleotides read TGTGCCAGCAGCCAAGATGTCGGGGACTCGGGGGAAGATACGCAGTATTTT. It translates to CASSQDVGDSGEDTQYF.

This clonotype has more than one count but fewer than ten. The CDR3 region has the DNA TGTGCCAGCAGTCTCATACTCTCTGGAAACACCATATATTTT. It encodes CASSLILSGNTIYF. The rearrangement uses TRBV6-6 and TRBJ1-3; D is undetermined. In germline, CDR1 is MNHNY, CDR2 SVGAGI (reference sequence). Trimming pared 5 bases from V and 0 bases from J, leaving 8 bases between. The CDR3 totals 14 residues.

A few counts support this clonotype. The chain carries TRBV12-3 or TRBV12-4 and TRBJ2-7, with 8 bases that match TRBD1. The CDR3 spans 16 residues. J was trimmed by 3 bases and V by 5 bases; bases with no gene match: 12. The CDR3 sequence is CASSALIQGEIYEQYF. The CDR3 nucleotides read TGTGCCAGCAGTGCACTCATACAGGGGGAAATCTACGAGCAGTACTTC.

This chain joins TRBV5-6 and TRBJ1-2; D not certain. Germline CDR1 reads SGHDT; CDR2 reads YYEEEE. Trimming shortened V by 0 bases and J by 0 bases, and 9 bases separated the two germline ends. This CDR3 has 15 amino acids. DNA for the CDR3: TGTGCCAGCAGCTTGGTCGGGATTGCTAACTATGGCTACACCTTC. It is translated as CASSLVGIANYGYTF.

The genes are TRBV29-1 and TRBJ1-1; D remains unclear. This CDR3 has 11 amino acids. Deletions cut 6 bases from V and 3 bases from J, with 8 bases between. CDR1 and CDR2 (germline): SQVTM, ANQGSEA. The CDR3 is CSVQSYTEAFF. The CDR3 nucleotides are TGCAGCGTACAGAGTTACACTGAAGCTTTCTTT.

This clonotype was counted between two and nine times. This chain connects TRBV4-3 to TRBJ1-3; possibly TRBD1 for D (5 bases). This CDR3 is 18 amino acids long. Germline V gives CDR1 LGHNA, CDR2 YSLEER. The ends were cut back, 0 bases at V and 0 bases at J, with 15 bases in the middle. The CDR3 loop is CASSQDRSGGSSGNTIYF. The CDR3 DNA reads TGCGCCAGCAGCCAAGATCGTTCGGGGGGAAGCTCTGGAAACACCATATATTTT.

The chain uses TRBV28 and TRBJ1-2; D not certain. V was pared by 6 bases and J by 3 bases, with 14 bases between. The CDR3 is 14 amino acids. Looked up from germline, CDR1 is MDHEN and CDR2 is SYDVKM. CDR3 nucleotide sequence: TGTGCCAGCAGACAGACCGGAATGTACTATGGCTACACCTTC. It is translated as CASRQTGMYYGYTF.

This chain links TRBV18 with TRBJ1-1; a possible D gene is TRBD1 (6 bases). The CDR3 has 14 residues. Germline CDR1 KGHSH, CDR2 LQKENI. The V end lost 3 bases, the J end lost 7 bases, and 15 bases lay between the germline ends. The CDR3 protein is CASSPPGTRNEAFF. CDR3 DNA sequence: TGTGCCAGCTCACCCCCGGGGACAAGAAATGAAGCTTTCTTT.

The V and J genes are TRBV3-1 and TRBJ2-6; D is unresolved. CDR1 LGHDT and CDR2 YNNKEL come from the germline V gene (reference sequence). This CDR3 comprises 15 residues. V was cut by 4 bases and J by 2 bases, with 9 bases left in between. CDR3 bases: TGTGCCAGCAGCCCGCTCTCGACTGGGGCCAACGTCCTGACTTTC. This gives the protein CASSPLSTGANVLTF.

This sequence joins TRBV9 and TRBJ1-1, with unresolved D. Trimming removed 2 bases at V and 6 bases at J, with 11 bases between. CDR1 and CDR2 from the germline V gene are SGDLS and YYNGEE. The CDR3 has 13 amino acids. CDR3 sequence reads: CASSVHVLSEAFF. DNA for the CDR3: TGTGCCAGCAGCGTCCATGTGTTGTCTGAAGCTTTCTTT.

Notes on this clonotype: Its ends do not fully match the called genes, so a read error is possible. This sequence joins TRBV29-1 and TRBJ1-1, with 9 bases aligning to TRBD1. The germline gives CDR1 SQVTM, CDR2 ANQGSEA. The CDR3 is 14 amino acids. The CDR3, as DNA: TGCAGCGTTAAGGACAGGGGAGTAGGAACTGAAGATTTCTTT. Its translation is CSVKDRGVGTEDFF.

The table lists this clonotype with a few counts. The V and J genes are TRBV5-6 and TRBJ1-1, with TRBD1 matching over 7 bases. Germline V gene sequence: CDR1 SGHDT, CDR2 YYEEEE. Trimming removed 4 bases from V and 0 bases from J; junction bases left unmatched: 15. This CDR3 spans 18 amino acids. The CDR3 is CASSHRTGSHNLNTEAFF. CDR3 DNA: TGTGCCAGCAGCCATAGGACAGGTTCCCATAATCTGAACACTGAAGCTTTCTTT.

This clonotype showed up many times. The V call is TRBV12-3 or TRBV12-4, the J call TRBJ2-5, with no clear D. Trimming cost V 3 bases and J 4 bases, with 9 bases left between them. The CDR3 covers 13 residues. CDR3 loop: CASSFEASETQYF. The CDR3, as DNA: TGTGCCAGCAGTTTCGAAGCGTCAGAGACCCAGTACTTC.

This clonotype turned up a few times. The chain couples TRBV28 to TRBJ2-7; the D is unclear. The CDR3 has 14 amino acids. Germline CDR1 and CDR2: MDHEN and SYDVKM. V was trimmed by 5 bases and J by 3 bases, leaving 14 bases between them. As DNA, the CDR3 is TGTGCCAGCAGTCCGCCGACGCGTGGCTACGAGCAGTACTTC. Amino acid sequence: CASSPPTRGYEQYF.

This clonotype was seen repeatedly, ten times or more. This chain connects TRBV29-1 to TRBJ1-1; D might be TRBD1 (6 bases). Germline CDR1 reads SQVTM; CDR2 reads ANQGSEA. Trimming removed 4 bases from V and 4 bases from J, with 7 bases in between. The CDR3 has 11 residues. Here the CDR3 DNA reads TGCAGCGTTGCCAGGGGCACTGAAGCTTTCTTT. It is translated as CSVARGTEAFF.

There are many counts of this clonotype. V and J are TRBV4-3 and TRBJ2-4; TRBD2 matches at 11 bases. The germline gives CDR1 LGHNA, CDR2 YSLEER. J lost 0 bases, V lost 0 bases, and 10 bases had no gene match. The CDR3 runs 20 residues. The CDR3 DNA reads as TGCGCCAGCAGCCAAGAATGGGTAGCGGGGGGGAAATTAGCCAAAAACATTCAGTACTTC. Residues: CASSQEWVAGGKLAKNIQYF.

This clonotype was found a few times. The genes are TRBV2 and TRBJ1-6; perhaps TRBD1 as D (5 bases). Germline assignment: CDR1 SNHLY and CDR2 FYNNEI. There are 15 residues in the CDR3. The V and J ends lost 8 bases and 4 bases respectively, with 15 bases between them. As DNA, the CDR3 is TGTGCCAGCTTCGTTAAAGACAGTTATAATTCACCCCTCCACTTT. This encodes CASFVKDSYNSPLHF.

Concerning this clonotype: The junction differs from germline at one of its ends, possibly a read error. The chain carries TRBV7-8 and TRBJ2-4; 10 bases line up with TRBD2. From germline, CDR1 is SGHVS and CDR2 FQNEAQ. The CDR3 runs to 14 residues. CDR3 bases: TGTGCCAGCAGCCTACTTTCGACTAGCGGGCCGAGGAACTTC. This translates into CASSLLSTSGPRNF.

The sample holds one count of this clonotype. The chain couples TRBV27 to TRBJ2-5; D may be TRBD2 (5 bases). Germline V gives CDR1 MNHEY, CDR2 SMNVEV (reference sequence). CDR3 length: 13 amino acids. V was clipped by 7 bases and J by 7 bases, with 16 bases between them. CDR3 amino acids: CASTGSGFGTQYF. DNA of the CDR3: TGTGCCAGCACGGGGTCGGGTTTTGGGACCCAGTACTTC.

There are many counts of this clonotype. The CDR3 spells CASDRGTEASPLHF. CDR3 DNA: TGTGCCAGCGATCGGGGGACGGAAGCTTCACCCCTCCACTTT. This rearrangement joins TRBV6-2 or TRBV6-3 to TRBJ1-6; D possibly corresponds to TRBD1 (5 bases). The V gene lost 8 bases and the J gene lost 9 bases, with 17 bases spanning the gap. Germline V gene data show CDR1 as MNHEY and CDR2 as SVGEGT. This CDR3 has 14 residues.

This clonotype was detected ten times or more. The chain uses TRBV20-1 and TRBJ2-1; a weak D match, TRBD2 (6 bases). The CDR3 is 15 amino acids. Per the germline V gene, CDR1 is DFQATT and CDR2 is SNEGSKA (reference sequence). The V and J ends lost 1 base and 5 bases respectively, with 15 bases between them. This CDR3 reads CSARVPSVDHNEQFF. For the CDR3, the DNA is TGCAGTGCTAGAGTCCCTAGCGTCGACCACAATGAGCAGTTCTTC.

The table lists this clonotype with many counts. The chain couples TRBV10-3 to TRBJ2-7, with 10 bases matching TRBD1. V dropped 4 bases and J dropped 2; count of bases not matched to a gene: 5. CDR1 and CDR2 (germline): ENHRY, SYGVKD. The CDR3 runs to 15 residues. DNA for the CDR3: TGTGCCATCAGTGCACCGGGACAGGGGACCTACGAGCAGTACTTC. Amino acid sequence: CAISAPGQGTYEQYF.

In this sample, this clonotype turned up many times. V and J are TRBV11-2 and TRBJ2-1, with 9 bases aligning to TRBD2. CDR1 is SGHAT and CDR2 is FQNNGV in the germline V gene. The CDR3 loop spans 13 amino acids. The V segment lost 5 bases and the J segment 9 bases; nucleotides outside the gene matches: 5. The CDR3 coding sequence is TGTGCCAGCAGCATGGGACTAGCATTTGAGCAGTTCTTC. The encoded protein is CASSMGLAFEQFF.